What follows are 24 T cell receptor beta chains derived from one specimen sequenced in a study of T cells in Graves' hyperthyroidism and ophthalmopathy. There were TCR beta CDR3 regions amplified from RNA transcripts. First-round RT-PCR with HTBI primers amplified the TCR CDR3 region. TCRdb processed the multiplex PCR reads anew with MiXCR; each CDR3 protein has one entry. This table has 600,000 to 700,000 distinct CDR3 sequences, approximately 15% appearing once. The specimen sequenced was blood. These receptors were collected from a middle-aged woman with Graves' ophthalmopathy.

This clonotype was seen repeatedly, ten times or more. The chain uses TRBV11-2 and TRBJ1-2; TRBD1 might be the D (6 bases). V was cut by 5 bases and J by 0 bases, with 19 bases left in between. This CDR3 region has 17 residues. Germline V CDR1 and CDR2: SGHAT, FQNNGV. The CDR3 sequence is CASSRLSRGQTNYGYTF. CDR3 sequence (DNA): TGTGCCAGCAGCAGATTATCCAGGGGACAAACTAACTATGGCTACACCTTC.

This clonotype was seen ten or more times. The rearrangement links TRBV6-5 to TRBJ2-5; weak D call: TRBD1 (6 bases). V lost 5 bases and J 7 bases, leaving 17 bases between the germline ends. The CDR3 loop spans 14 amino acids. Looked up from germline, CDR1 is MNHEY and CDR2 is SVGAGI. The CDR3 nucleotides are TGTGCCAGCAGTCCGACAGGCGTGGTAGGGACCCAGTACTTC. It is translated as CASSPTGVVGTQYF.

Many counts were recorded for this clonotype. V is TRBV28 and J is TRBJ2-7; a weak D match, TRBD1 (6 bases). The ends were cut back, 3 bases at V and 1 base at J, with 10 bases in the middle. The CDR3 consists of 14 residues. Germline values: CDR1 MDHEN, CDR2 SYDVKM. CDR3: CASSFDRLSYEQYF. CDR3 sequence (DNA): TGTGCCAGCAGTTTTGACAGGCTTTCCTACGAGCAGTACTTC.

This clonotype appeared a few times. The chain recombines TRBV19 with TRBJ1-6; D possibly corresponds to TRBD1 (6 bases). V shed 9 bases and J shed 10 bases, with 22 bases lying between them. The CDR3 is 15 residues long. The germline V gene encodes CDR1 LNHDA and CDR2 SQIVND (reference sequence). CDR3 DNA sequence: TGTGCCAGCGGACGTGAGGGGGGGGGAAGGTCACCCCTCCACTTT. Amino acid sequence: CASGREGGGRSPLHF.

The rearrangement joins TRBV30 to TRBJ1-2; D remains ambiguous. The CDR3 totals 13 residues. CDR1 and CDR2 from the germline V gene are GTSNPN and SVGIG (reference sequence). The CDR3 nucleotides are TGTGCGTTAGAGGTGGGTCCTAACTATGGCTACACCTTC. Translating gives CALEVGPNYGYTF.

At least ten counts were recorded for this clonotype. The chain has TRBV11-2 and TRBJ2-2, with D possibly being TRBD2 (5 bases). CDR3 length equals 16 residues. Germline-derived CDR1 and CDR2 are SGHAT and FQNNGV. Trimming took off 3 bases at V and 5 bases at J, with 16 bases between the two ends. Here the CDR3 reads CASSLLLALQTGELFF. CDR3 DNA: TGTGCCAGCAGCTTGTTGCTAGCATTGCAAACCGGGGAGCTGTTTTTT.

The CDR3 loop is CASNPVLSNYGYTF. The CDR3 DNA is TGTGCCAGCAACCCCGTCCTCTCCAACTATGGCTACACCTTC. The chain combines TRBV12-3 or TRBV12-4 with TRBJ1-2; D is undetermined. There are 14 residues in the CDR3. Trimming removed 7 bases from V and 2 bases from J, with 14 bases in between.

The chain employs TRBV27 and TRBJ1-2, with D possibly TRBD1 on 6 matching bases. Between the trimmed V and J ends, which lost 6 bases and 7 bases, there was a span of 15 bases. There are 13 residues in the CDR3. CDR1 and CDR2 (germline): MNHEY, SMNVEV (reference sequence). The CDR3 here is CASRTTGYSGYTF. DNA of the CDR3: TGTGCCAGCAGGACTACAGGGTATAGTGGCTACACCTTC.

This clonotype was observed many times. V usage is TRBV29-1 and J usage is TRBJ2-2; 7 nucleotides line up with TRBD1. With V trimmed by 7 bases and J by 6 bases, 11 bases remained unmatched. From germline, CDR1 is SQVTM and CDR2 ANQGSEA. The CDR3 length is 14 residues. The CDR3 sequence is CSARRQGSPGELFF. The CDR3 bases are TGCAGCGCGAGGAGACAGGGTAGCCCCGGGGAGCTGTTTTTT.

The chain has TRBV28 and TRBJ1-5; D gene ambiguous. Germline assignment: CDR1 MDHEN and CDR2 SYDVKM. With 5 bases removed from V and 8 bases from J, the gap between germline ends came to 16 bases. This CDR3 has 14 residues. The CDR3 sequence is CASSSGGSWKPQHF. The CDR3 bases are TGTGCCAGCAGTAGCGGCGGGAGTTGGAAGCCCCAGCATTTT.

The chain links TRBV15 to TRBJ1-1; 7 positions agree with TRBD1. Germline CDR1 is LNHNV and CDR2 is YYDKDF (reference sequence). The CDR3 length is 15 residues. J was trimmed by 5 bases and V by 3 bases; bases with no gene match: 9. The CDR3 DNA reads as TGTGCCACCAGCAGCCTAGAAGGACAGGCAACTGAAGCTTTCTTT. Translating gives CATSSLEGQATEAFF.

This clonotype was detected ten times or more. The chain joins TRBV7-2 to TRBJ2-2, with D unresolved. This CDR3 is 14 amino acids long. CDR1 SGHTA and CDR2 FQGNSA come from the germline V gene. V was clipped by 3 bases and J by 2 bases, with 7 bases between them. CDR3 sequence (DNA): TGTGCCAGCAGCTTTGAGCAAAACACCGGGGAGCTGTTTTTT. Translation: CASSFEQNTGELFF.

The sample holds many counts of this clonotype. The chain joins TRBV7-8 to TRBJ2-7; D uncertain. The CDR3 has 14 amino acids. Trimming removed 8 bases from V and 6 bases from J, with 20 bases in between. Per germline, CDR1 SGHVS and CDR2 FQNEAQ. The CDR3 DNA reads as TGTGCCAGCGGCGCCATGCTGCCCCCTCGCGAGCAGTACTTC. Encoded protein: CASGAMLPPREQYF.

The chain employs TRBV15 and TRBJ2-5; 10 bases are a match to TRBD2. The CDR3 is 16 amino acids. The germline gives CDR1 LNHNV, CDR2 YYDKDF (reference sequence). After removal of 0 bases from V and 4 bases from J, the junction contained 5 bases not matched to a gene. Here the CDR3 reads CATSRDKREGTETQYF. In DNA, the CDR3 is TGTGCCACCAGCAGAGACAAGCGGGAGGGGACAGAGACCCAGTACTTC.

This clonotype was observed at least ten times. CDR3 nucleotide sequence: TGTGCCATCCAGGTTGGCACCGGGGAGCTGTTTTTT. It codes for CAIQVGTGELFF. The rearrangement joins TRBV28 to TRBJ2-2, with D uncertain. The CDR3 is made up of 12 amino acids. Trimming took off 10 bases at V and 4 bases at J, with 10 bases between the two ends. Per the germline V gene, CDR1 is MDHEN and CDR2 is SYDVKM. Looking up the rest from reference TRBV28 and TRBJ2-2 gives the full variable domain: DVKVTQSSRYLVKRTGEKVFLECVQDMDHENMFWYRQDPGLGLRLIYFSYDVKMKEKGDIPEGYSVSREKKERFSLILESASTNQTSMYLCAIQVGTGELFFGEGSRLTVL.

This clonotype was detected ten times or more. The gene calls are TRBV19 and TRBJ1-1; the match to TRBD1 covers 8 bases. CDR1 LNHDA and CDR2 SQIVND come from the germline V gene (reference sequence). Trimming cost V 7 bases and J 5 bases; bases outside gene matches: 9. The CDR3 runs 14 residues. The CDR3 loop reads CASTDRGEWTEAFF. The CDR3 DNA reads TGTGCCAGTACCGACAGGGGCGAATGGACTGAAGCTTTCTTT.

This clonotype has ten or more counts. The chain couples TRBV19 to TRBJ1-5; maybe TRBD1 (6 bases). Trimming took 5 bases from V and 5 from J, leaving 16 bases between them. CDR3 length: 15 amino acids. CDR1 LNHDA and CDR2 SQIVND come from the germline V gene (reference sequence). CDR3 loop: CASSEGGQGYQPQHF. CDR3 DNA: TGTGCCAGTAGTGAGGGGGGGCAGGGGTATCAGCCCCAGCATTTT. The variable domain in full, completed from reference TRBV19 and TRBJ1-5, reads DGGITQSPKYLFRKEGQNVTLSCEQNLNHDAMYWYRQDPGQGLRLIYYSQIVNDFQKGDIAEGYSVSREKKESFPLTVTSAQKNPTAFYLCASSEGGQGYQPQHFGDGTRLSIL.

This clonotype was seen ten or more times. The chain carries TRBV11-1 and TRBJ2-7, with a tentative D call TRBD1 (6 bases). The CDR3 sequence is 15 residues long. Germline CDR1 reads SGHAT; CDR2 reads FQDESV (reference sequence). The V gene lost 3 bases and the J gene lost 0 bases, with 12 bases spanning the gap. CDR3: CASSFDRPSSYEQYF. Here the CDR3 DNA reads TGTGCCAGCAGCTTCGACAGGCCTAGCTCCTACGAGCAGTACTTC. Drawing the rest from reference TRBV11-1 and TRBJ2-7, the complete variable domain is EAEVAQSPRYKITEKSQAVAFWCDPISGHATLYWYRQILGQGPELLVQFQDESVVDDSQLPKDRFSAERLKGVDSTLKIQPAELGDSAMYLCASSFDRPSSYEQYFGPGTRLTVT.

This clonotype has ten or more counts. The rearrangement links TRBV27 to TRBJ1-2; D may be TRBD1 (6 bases). CDR1 is MNHEY, CDR2 SMNVEV, per germline (reference sequence). This CDR3 spans 15 amino acids. Trimming cost V 6 bases and J 5 bases, with 19 bases left between them. The CDR3 nucleotides read TGTGCCAGCAGCCCACAGGGTCCCCAGGGGTATGGCTACACCTTC. This sequence encodes CASSPQGPQGYGYTF.

This chain connects TRBV10-3 to TRBJ2-3; D ambiguous. Trimming stripped 0 bases from V and 6 bases from J, with 4 bases between. The germline V gene encodes CDR1 ENHRY and CDR2 SYGVKD. The CDR3 is made up of 12 amino acids. The CDR3 reads CAISESQDTQYF. Here the CDR3 DNA reads TGTGCCATCAGTGAGTCCCAGGATACGCAGTATTTT.

The rearrangement uses TRBV20-1 and TRBJ2-3; a possible D gene is TRBD2 (6 bases). The CDR3 runs to 18 residues. Trimming pared 1 base from V and 6 bases from J, leaving 26 bases between. The germline CDR1 and CDR2 sequences are DFQATT and SNEGSKA (reference sequence). Written as DNA, the CDR3 is TGCAGTGCTAGAGCTATAGCGGCTAGCTGGCCATCGATGGATACGCAGTATTTT. Protein sequence: CSARAIAASWPSMDTQYF.

This clonotype was counted ten times or more. The chain couples TRBV2 to TRBJ2-4; D not certain. V was pared by 6 bases and J by 1 base, with 10 bases between. Germline V lookup: CDR1 SNHLY, CDR2 FYNNEI. The CDR3 sequence is 14 residues long. DNA of the CDR3: TGTGCCAGCAGGGCCACTACGGCCAAAAACATTCAGTACTTC. It translates to CASRATTAKNIQYF.

This clonotype was observed a few times. This chain uses TRBV20-1 with TRBJ2-7; D gene ambiguous. Looked up from germline, CDR1 is DFQATT and CDR2 is SNEGSKA (reference sequence). CDR3 length: 11 amino acids. V lost 3 bases and J 5 bases, leaving 8 bases between the germline ends. The CDR3 here is CSARPVNEQYF. The CDR3 region has the DNA TGCAGTGCTAGGCCCGTTAACGAGCAGTACTTC.

This chain uses TRBV10-3 with TRBJ2-5, with D uncertain. The CDR3 consists of 13 residues. Germline lookup yields CDR1 ENHRY and CDR2 SYGVKD. The V end was cut by 3 bases, the J end by 5 bases, with 10 bases between. Here the CDR3 reads CAISDRPAETQYF. In DNA, the CDR3 is TGTGCCATCAGTGATAGGCCCGCGGAGACCCAGTACTTC.